The 15 T cell receptor beta chains reported below all come from one sample, sequenced in a study of shared clonotypes between healthy human individuals. Measured with immunoSEQ multiplex PCR; TCRdb has only the in-frame clones, and not every one. The data show 650,000 to 750,000 clones, around 72% seen once. The source material was memory CD4+ T cells sorted from blood. Noted subset: CD45RA-negative fraction. The receptors were gathered from a woman under 40 in good health.

The chain has TRBV2 and TRBJ1-1, with TRBD1 identical over 9 bases. V dropped 11 bases and J dropped 0; count of bases not matched to a gene: 10. In germline, CDR1 is SNHLY, CDR2 FYNNEI. The CDR3 extends over 15 amino acids. CDR3 bases: TGTGCCCACAAGCGGGACAGGGTGATGAACACTGAAGCTTTCTTT. Translated, it gives CAHKRDRVMNTEAFF.

CDR3 amino acids: CASSGGLADGELFF. The CDR3 DNA sequence: TGTGCCAGCAGTGGGGGACTAGCGGACGGGGAGCTGTTTTTT. This chain connects TRBV2 to TRBJ2-2; 11 bases are a match to TRBD2. This CDR3 region has 14 residues. Trimming at V came to 4 bases and at J to 7 bases, leaving 2 bases not matched to a gene. Germline V gene lookup returns CDR1 SNHLY and CDR2 FYNNEI.

The chain couples TRBV18 to TRBJ2-5; D gene unclear. CDR3 size: 13 residues. CDR1 KGHSH and CDR2 LQKENI come from the germline V gene. With 0 bases removed from V and 5 bases from J, the gap between germline ends came to 7 bases. The CDR3 sequence is CASSPPNSETQYF. As DNA, the CDR3 is TGTGCCAGCTCACCACCGAATTCCGAGACCCAGTACTTC.

The rearrangement links TRBV5-1 to TRBJ1-2; unclear D gene. Germline loops: CDR1 SGHRS, CDR2 YFSETQ. CDR3 length: 15 residues. V was pared by 6 bases and J by 7 bases, with 22 bases between. The CDR3 loop reads CASISGVSGNGGYTF. The DNA for the CDR3 is TGCGCCAGCATCTCGGGAGTATCTGGGAACGGTGGCTACACCTTC.

The rearrangement joins TRBV6-6 to TRBJ2-6; D remains ambiguous. This CDR3 has 15 amino acids. Trimming took 0 bases from V and 4 from J, leaving 7 bases between them. CDR1 MNHNY and CDR2 SVGAGI come from the germline V gene (reference sequence). The DNA of the CDR3 is TGTGCCAGCAGTTACTCGACCTTAGGGGCCAACGTCCTGACTTTC. Its protein product is CASSYSTLGANVLTF.

Remarks on this clone: Other DNA sequences in this sample translate to the same CDR3. The chain combines TRBV27 with TRBJ2-3, with D uncertain. The CDR3 sequence is 13 residues long. With 3 bases removed from V and 2 bases from J, the gap between germline ends came to 6 bases. Germline V lookup: CDR1 MNHEY, CDR2 SMNVEV (reference sequence). In DNA form, the CDR3 reads TGTGCCAGCAGTTTCACGTACACAGATACGCAGTATTTT. Protein: CASSFTYTDTQYF.

The gene calls are TRBV18 and TRBJ2-5; D call uncertain. This CDR3 has 14 amino acids. Trimming removed 0 bases at V and 7 bases at J, with 12 bases between. Germline V lookup: CDR1 KGHSH, CDR2 LQKENI. The CDR3 DNA follows: TGTGCCAGCTCACCACCCTCCAGCCCCCGGACCCAGTACTTC. Translation: CASSPPSSPRTQYF.

The chain carries TRBV9 and TRBJ2-1, with 11 bases lining up with TRBD2. Germline CDR1 and CDR2: SGDLS and YYNGEE. The CDR3 sequence is 18 residues long. V shed 4 bases, J shed 8 bases, and the junction held 17 bases outside the gene matches. The CDR3 region has the DNA TGTGCCAGCAGCCCCTTAGGTACTAGCGGGAGAATTCCCGATGAGCAGTTCTTC. This sequence encodes CASSPLGTSGRIPDEQFF. Looking up the rest from reference TRBV9 and TRBJ2-1 gives the full variable domain: DSGVTQTPKHLITATGQRVTLRCSPRSGDLSVYWYQQSLDQGLQFLIQYYNGEERAKGNILERFSAQQFPDLHSELNLSSLELGDSALYFCASSPLGTSGRIPDEQFFGPGTRLTVL.

The chain carries TRBV5-3 and TRBJ1-1; D unclear. TRBV5-3 is an ORF for which the function is uncertain. V was cut by 0 bases and J by 6 bases, with 0 bases left in between. The CDR3 is 10 amino acids. CDR3 region: CARSLAEAFF. The CDR3 DNA follows: TGTGCCAGAAGCTTGGCTGAAGCTTTCTTT.

The chain is built from TRBV11-2 and TRBJ2-2; 9 positions match TRBD2. Germline CDR1 and CDR2: SGHAT and FQNNGV. V shed 1 base, J shed 7 bases, and the junction held 4 bases outside the gene matches. This CDR3 contains 15 residues. The CDR3 DNA reads TGTGCCAGCAGCTTAGTAGCGGGAGTAATCGGGGAGCTGTTTTTT. Amino acids: CASSLVAGVIGELFF.

The gene calls are TRBV5-6 and TRBJ2-5, with D possibly being TRBD1 (6 bases). The J call may be wrong; the DNA end is better matched by TRBJ2-7. The CDR3 loop spans 14 amino acids. Per the germline V gene, CDR1 is SGHDT and CDR2 is YYEEEE. CDR3 in amino acids: CASSLGQGRYEQYF. The CDR3 bases are TGTGCCAGCAGCTTGGGGCAGGGGAGATACGAGCAGTACTTC.

The gene calls are TRBV5-1 and TRBJ2-3, with D tentatively TRBD2 (5 bases). The CDR3 is 14 amino acids. V was pared by 4 bases and J by 3 bases, with 12 bases between. Germline V lookup: CDR1 SGHRS, CDR2 YFSETQ. The CDR3 reads CASSTDSPTDTQYF. The CDR3 nucleotides are TGCGCCAGCAGCACGGACTCCCCGACAGATACGCAGTATTTT.

V is TRBV5-8 and J is TRBJ1-1, with TRBD1 matching over 7 bases. This CDR3 has 14 amino acids. V dropped 10 bases and J dropped 3; count of bases not matched to a gene: 12. Germline CDR1 SGHTS, CDR2 YDEGEE. The chain's CDR3 is CAYTGQALYTEAFF. The CDR3 DNA follows: TGTGCCTACACTGGACAGGCGCTTTACACTGAAGCTTTCTTT. The full variable domain, completed using reference TRBV5-8 and TRBJ1-1, is EAGVTQSPTHLIKTRGQQATLRCSPISGHTSVYWYQQALGLGLQFLLWYDEGEERNRGNFPPRFSGRQFPNYSSELNVNALELEDSALYLCAYTGQALYTEAFFGQGTRLTVV.

CDR3 DNA sequence: TGTGCCAGCAGCGTAGGGCTTGGTGGAGGTAGGTCCTACAATGAGCAGTTCTTC. This gives the protein CASSVGLGGGRSYNEQFF. The chain uses TRBV9 and TRBJ2-1; weak D call: TRBD2 (5 bases). Germline V CDR1 and CDR2: SGDLS, YYNGEE. Trimming removed 0 bases from V and 1 base from J, with 17 bases in between. This CDR3 spans 18 amino acids.

In regard to this clone: A read error is possible here, since a much larger clone lies one base away. Distinct nucleotide sequences in the sample also encode this CDR3. The V gene is TRBV5-1, the J gene TRBJ2-2; D possibly matches TRBD1 or TRBD2 (5 bases each). The CDR3 covers 15 residues. Trimming took 2 bases from V and 1 from J, leaving 9 bases between them. Germline loops: CDR1 SGHRS, CDR2 YFSETQ. Here the CDR3 DNA reads TGCGCCAGCAGCTTAGGGACGGTGAACACCGGGGAGCTGTTTTTT. Translating it yields CASSLGTVNTGELFF.